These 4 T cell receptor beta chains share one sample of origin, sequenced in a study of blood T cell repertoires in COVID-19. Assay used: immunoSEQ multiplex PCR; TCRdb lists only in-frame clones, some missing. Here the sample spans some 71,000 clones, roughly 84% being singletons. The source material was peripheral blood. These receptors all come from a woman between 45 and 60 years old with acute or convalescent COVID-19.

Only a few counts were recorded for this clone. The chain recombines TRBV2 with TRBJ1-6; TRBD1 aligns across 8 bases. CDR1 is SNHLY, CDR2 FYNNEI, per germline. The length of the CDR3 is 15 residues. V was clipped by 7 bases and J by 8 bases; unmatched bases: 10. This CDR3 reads CASTTAGGRDSPLHF. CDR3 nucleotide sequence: TGTGCCAGCACCACTGCAGGGGGCCGAGATTCACCCCTCCACTTT. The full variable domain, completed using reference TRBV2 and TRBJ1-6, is EPEVTQTPSHQVTQMGQEVILRCVPISNHLYFYWYRQILGQKVEFLVSFYNNEISEKSEIFDDQFSVERPDGSNFTLKIRSTKLEDSAMYFCASTTAGGRDSPLHFGNGTRLTVT.

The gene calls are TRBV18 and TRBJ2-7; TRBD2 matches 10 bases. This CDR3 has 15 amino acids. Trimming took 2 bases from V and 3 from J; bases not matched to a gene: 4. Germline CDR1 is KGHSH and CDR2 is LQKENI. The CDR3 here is CASSPSLAGDYEQYF. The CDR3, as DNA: TGTGCCAGCTCACCATCCCTAGCGGGAGACTACGAGCAGTACTTC.

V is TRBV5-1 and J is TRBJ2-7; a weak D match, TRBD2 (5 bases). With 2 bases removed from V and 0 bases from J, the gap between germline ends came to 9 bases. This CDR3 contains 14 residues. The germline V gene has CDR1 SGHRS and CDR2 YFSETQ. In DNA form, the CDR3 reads TGCGCCAGCAGCTTCGGTAGCGTCTCCTACGAGCAGTACTTC. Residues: CASSFGSVSYEQYF.

CDR3 bases: TGTGCCAGCAGTTACCGCCAGGTCGCGTACGAGCAGTACTTC. Translating gives CASSYRQVAYEQYF. J is TRBJ2-7 and V is TRBV6-2 or TRBV6-3; D is uncertain. V gave up 2 bases and J gave up 4 bases, with 12 bases separating them. The length of the CDR3 is 14 residues. Per germline, CDR1 MNHEY and CDR2 SVGEGT.